The present entry profiles one T cell receptor beta chain with its context. TCRdb's table, derived via immunoSEQ multiplex PCR, lists solely in-frame clones and lacks some. The table includes under 300,000 clones, about 89% detected once. The length of the CDR3 is 15 residues. From germline, CDR1 is MNHEY and CDR2 SVGAGI. Trimming took off 6 bases at V and 1 base at J, with 13 bases between the two ends. This entry comes from a study of blood T cell repertoires in COVID-19. At the level of the study: Researchers got acute and convalescent COVID-19 samples from the United States, Italy and Spain.

This chain connects TRBV6-5 to TRBJ2-1, with D possibly TRBD2 on 6 matching bases. This receptor was obtained from a woman aged 40 to 50 who had recovered from COVID-19. The sample taken for sequencing was peripheral blood. CDR3 protein: CASRGGRGSYNEQFF. In DNA form, the CDR3 reads TGTGCCAGCAGGGGGGGTAGGGGATCCTACAATGAGCAGTTCTTC.